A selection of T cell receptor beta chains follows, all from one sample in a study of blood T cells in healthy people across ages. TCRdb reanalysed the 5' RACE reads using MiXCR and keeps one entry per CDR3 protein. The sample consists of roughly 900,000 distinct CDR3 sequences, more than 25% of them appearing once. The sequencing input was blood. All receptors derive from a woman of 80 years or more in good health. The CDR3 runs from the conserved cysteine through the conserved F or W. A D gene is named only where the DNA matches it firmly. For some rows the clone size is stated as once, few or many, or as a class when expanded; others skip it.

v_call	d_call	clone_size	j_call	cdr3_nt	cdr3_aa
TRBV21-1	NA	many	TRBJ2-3	TGTGCCAGCAGCAAAGGTATTCGGACCCCAGATACGCAGTATTTT	CASSKGIRTPDTQYF
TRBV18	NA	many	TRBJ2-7	TGTGCCAGCAGCCCAGATTACGAGCAGTACTTC	CASSPDYEQYF
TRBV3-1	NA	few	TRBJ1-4	TGTGCCAGCAGCCAGATGGAAAAACTGTTTTTT	CASSQMEKLFF
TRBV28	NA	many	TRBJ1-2	TGTGCCAGCACGACAGGCCCGGTTGGGTACTATGGCTACACCTTC	CASTTGPVGYYGYTF
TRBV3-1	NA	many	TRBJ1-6	TGTGCCAGCAGCCGGGGACCTTCACCCCTCCACTTT	CASSRGPSPLHF
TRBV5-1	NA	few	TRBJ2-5	TGCGCCAGCAGCTTGGGACAGCCAAGAGAGACCCAGTACTTC	CASSLGQPRETQYF
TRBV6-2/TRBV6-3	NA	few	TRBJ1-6	TGTGCCAGCAGTTACTCGATCAGGGGTAATTCACCCCTCCACTTT	CASSYSIRGNSPLHF
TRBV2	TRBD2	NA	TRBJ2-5	TGTGCCAGCAGGTGGGGGGTAGCGGGGGGAAGAGAGACCCAGTACTTC	CASRWGVAGGRETQYF
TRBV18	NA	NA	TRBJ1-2	TGTGCCAGCACACCCGGGACATCCCTGGACTATGGCTACACCTTC	CASTPGTSLDYGYTF
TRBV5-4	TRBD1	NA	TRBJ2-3	TGTGCCAGCGGCTACCGACAGGGGTTTTTCGGCACAGATACGCAGTATTTT	CASGYRQGFFGTDTQYF
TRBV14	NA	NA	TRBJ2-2	TGTGCCAGCAGCCCGGCAGGGGTCAACACCGGGGAGCTGTTTTTT	CASSPAGVNTGELFF
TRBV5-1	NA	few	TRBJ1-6	TGCGCCAGCAGCCCTGAAGGCCCAGCCGGGTTGAATAATTCACCCCTCCACTTT	CASSPEGPAGLNNSPLHF
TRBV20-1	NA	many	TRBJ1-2	TGCAGTGGGATGGCTAACTATGGCTACACCTTC	CSGMANYGYTF
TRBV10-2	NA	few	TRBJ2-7	TGCGCCAGCAGCCCCTATTCATCCGAGCAGTACTTC	CASSPYSSEQYF
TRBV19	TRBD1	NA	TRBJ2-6	TGTGCCAGTAGTAGGACAGGGCTAGGAGGGGCCAACGTCCTGACTTTC	CASSRTGLGGANVLTF
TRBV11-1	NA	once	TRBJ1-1	TGTGCCAGCAGCCGAGGCGGCTTTGGGAACACTGAAGCTTTCTTT	CASSRGGFGNTEAFF
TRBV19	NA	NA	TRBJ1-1	TGTGCCAGTAGTGATCCCGGGACCGGGAACACTGAAGCTTTCTTT	CASSDPGTGNTEAFF
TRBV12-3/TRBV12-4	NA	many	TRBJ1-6	TGTGCCAGCAGTTTCGGCGGTACATCGTATTCACCCCTCCACTTT	CASSFGGTSYSPLHF
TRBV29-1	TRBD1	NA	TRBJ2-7	TGCAGCGGCGGACAGGGGACCTACGAGCAGTACTTC	CSGGQGTYEQYF
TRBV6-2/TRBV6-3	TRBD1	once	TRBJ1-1	TGTGCCAGCATGCGTATGATAAGACAGGGGGACACTGAAGCTTTCTTT	CASMRMIRQGDTEAFF
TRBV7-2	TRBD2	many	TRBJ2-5	TGTGCCAGCAGCCGTACTAGCGGGGGGTACCAAGAGACCCAGTACTTC	CASSRTSGGYQETQYF
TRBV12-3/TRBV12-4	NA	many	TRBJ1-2	TGTGCCAGCAGTTTACCGTCAGGGGATGGCTACACCTTC	CASSLPSGDGYTF
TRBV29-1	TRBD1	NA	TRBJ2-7	TGCAGCGCTCAATTGGACAGGTTGCTAAAGGTCTGGCAGTACTTC	CSAQLDRLLKVWQYF
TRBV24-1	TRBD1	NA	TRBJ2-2	TGTGCCACCAGGTCCCGGGGGACAGGGGGCACCGGGGAGCTGTTTTTT	CATRSRGTGGTGELFF
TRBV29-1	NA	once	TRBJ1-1	TGCGGCGGGCGCAACTTCTATGAAGCTTTCTTT	CGGRNFYEAFF
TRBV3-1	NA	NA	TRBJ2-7	TGTGCCAGCAGCCCGCACTCGGGCAGAGCCGAGCAGTACTTC	CASSPHSGRAEQYF
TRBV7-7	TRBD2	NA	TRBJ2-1	TGTGCTAGCAGCGAGAGCGGGAGGGCCTACAATGAGCAGTTCTTC	CASSESGRAYNEQFF
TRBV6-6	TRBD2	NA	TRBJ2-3	TGTGCCAGCAGGACTAGCGGGGGGCAGACATCCACAGATACGCAGTATTTT	CASRTSGGQTSTDTQYF
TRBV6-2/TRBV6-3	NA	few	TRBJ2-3	TGTGCCAGCAGCGAGGTCACAGATACGCAGTATTTT	CASSEVTDTQYF
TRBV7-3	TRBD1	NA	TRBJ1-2	TGTGCCAGCAGCTTAAAGGGACAGGGGGCTCATGGCTACACCTTC	CASSLKGQGAHGYTF
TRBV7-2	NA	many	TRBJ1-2	TGTGCCAGCAGCTTAAGTACAGGTGGCTACACCTTC	CASSLSTGGYTF
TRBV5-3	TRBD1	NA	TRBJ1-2	TGTGCCAGCAGCTCTAGACAGGGTGATTTTTCTTATGGCTACACCTTC	CASSSRQGDFSYGYTF
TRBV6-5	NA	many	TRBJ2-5	TGTGCCAGCAAAATCCCCGGTGGGGGCCAAGAGACCCAGTACTTC	CASKIPGGGQETQYF
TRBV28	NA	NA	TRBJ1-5	TGTGCCAGCAGTTTATCCAGTCCTAGCAATCAGCCCCAGCATTTT	CASSLSSPSNQPQHF
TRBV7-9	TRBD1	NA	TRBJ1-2	TGTGCCAGCAGACTCACCCAGGGGGCGGGAGACTATGGCTACACCTTC	CASRLTQGAGDYGYTF
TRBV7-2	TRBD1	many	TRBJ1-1	TGTGCCAGCAGCCCCTGGACAGGGGCTGAAGCTTTCTTT	CASSPWTGAEAFF
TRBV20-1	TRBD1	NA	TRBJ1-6	TGCAGCGCTCTTACCGGGACAGGGAATTCACCCCTCCACTTT	CSALTGTGNSPLHF
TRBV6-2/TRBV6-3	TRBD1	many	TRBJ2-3	TGTGCCAGCACGCTCGGGACAGGGGGCACAGATACGCAGTATTTT	CASTLGTGGTDTQYF
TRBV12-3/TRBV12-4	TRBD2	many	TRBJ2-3	TGTGCCAGCAGTCGACCGAGCGGGGGGGTCCGACGCACAGATACGCAGTATTTT	CASSRPSGGVRRTDTQYF
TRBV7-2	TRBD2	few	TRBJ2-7	TGTGCCAGCAGCTTAGCGAGTGGGACTAGCCCTGCTTACGAGCAGTACTTC	CASSLASGTSPAYEQYF
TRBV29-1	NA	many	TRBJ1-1	TGCAGCGTCGTTGCAAACACTGAAGCTTTCTTT	CSVVANTEAFF
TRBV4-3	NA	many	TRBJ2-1	TGCGCCAGCAGCCAAGATCGTGCGGTTCTACGGTACAATGAGCAGTTCTTC	CASSQDRAVLRYNEQFF